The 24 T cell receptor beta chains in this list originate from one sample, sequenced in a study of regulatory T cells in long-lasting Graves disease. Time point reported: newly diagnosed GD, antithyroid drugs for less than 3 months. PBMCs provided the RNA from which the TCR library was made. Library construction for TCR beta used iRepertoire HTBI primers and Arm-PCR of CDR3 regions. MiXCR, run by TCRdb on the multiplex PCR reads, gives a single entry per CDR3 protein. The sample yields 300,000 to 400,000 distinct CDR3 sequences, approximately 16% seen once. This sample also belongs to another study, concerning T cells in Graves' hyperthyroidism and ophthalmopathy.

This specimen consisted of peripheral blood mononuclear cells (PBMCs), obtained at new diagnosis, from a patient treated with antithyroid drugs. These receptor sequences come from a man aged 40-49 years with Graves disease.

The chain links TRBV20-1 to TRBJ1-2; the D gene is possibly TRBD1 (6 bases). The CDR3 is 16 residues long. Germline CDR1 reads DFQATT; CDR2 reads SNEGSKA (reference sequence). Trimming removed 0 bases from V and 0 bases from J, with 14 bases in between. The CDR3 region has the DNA TGCAGTGCTAGAGATGGCAACAGGGTCTCTAACTATGGCTACACCTTC. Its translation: CSARDGNRVSNYGYTF.

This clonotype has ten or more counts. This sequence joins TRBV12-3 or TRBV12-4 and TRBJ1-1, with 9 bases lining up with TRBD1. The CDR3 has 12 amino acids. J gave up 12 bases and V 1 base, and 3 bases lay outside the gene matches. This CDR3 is CASSLGDRATFF. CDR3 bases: TGTGCCAGCAGTTTAGGGGACAGGGCAACTTTCTTT.

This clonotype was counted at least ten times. The CDR3 reads CASSYSITGNTEAFF. The CDR3 bases are TGTGCCAGCAGTTACTCGATTACGGGAAACACTGAAGCTTTCTTT. The chain links TRBV6-5 to TRBJ1-1; D gene ambiguous. The CDR3 extends over 15 amino acids. The V gene lost 0 bases and the J gene lost 2 bases, with 10 bases spanning the gap. CDR1 is MNHEY, CDR2 SVGAGI, per germline.

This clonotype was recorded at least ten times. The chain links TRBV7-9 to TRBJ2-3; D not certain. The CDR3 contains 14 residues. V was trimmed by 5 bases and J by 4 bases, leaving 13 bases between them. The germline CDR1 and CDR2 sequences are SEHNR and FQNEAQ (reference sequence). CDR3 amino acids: CASSPSRAADTQYF. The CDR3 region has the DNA TGTGCCAGCAGCCCCTCGAGAGCAGCAGATACGCAGTATTTT.

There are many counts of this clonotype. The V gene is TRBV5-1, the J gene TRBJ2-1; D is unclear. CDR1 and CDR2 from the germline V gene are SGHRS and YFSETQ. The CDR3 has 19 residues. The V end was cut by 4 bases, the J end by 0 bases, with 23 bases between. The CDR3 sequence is CASSPKLGRVLSSYNEQFF. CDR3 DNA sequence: TGCGCCAGCAGCCCCAAGCTAGGAAGGGTTTTGAGCTCCTACAATGAGCAGTTCTTC.

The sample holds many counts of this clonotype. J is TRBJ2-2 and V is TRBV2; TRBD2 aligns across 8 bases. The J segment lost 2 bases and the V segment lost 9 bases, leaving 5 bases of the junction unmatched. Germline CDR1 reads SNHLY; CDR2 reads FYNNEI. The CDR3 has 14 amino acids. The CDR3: CARERGKNTGELFF. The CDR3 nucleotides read TGTGCCAGGGAGCGGGGGAAAAACACCGGGGAGCTGTTTTTT.

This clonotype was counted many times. The chain's CDR3 is CASTQGGTFGYTF. In DNA form, the CDR3 reads TGTGCCAGCACACAGGGAGGGACTTTTGGCTACACCTTC. The V and J genes are TRBV2 and TRBJ1-2; a possible D gene is TRBD1 (6 bases). V lost 7 bases, J lost 7 bases, and 16 bases lay in between. Looked up from germline, CDR1 is SNHLY and CDR2 is FYNNEI. CDR3 length: 13 residues.

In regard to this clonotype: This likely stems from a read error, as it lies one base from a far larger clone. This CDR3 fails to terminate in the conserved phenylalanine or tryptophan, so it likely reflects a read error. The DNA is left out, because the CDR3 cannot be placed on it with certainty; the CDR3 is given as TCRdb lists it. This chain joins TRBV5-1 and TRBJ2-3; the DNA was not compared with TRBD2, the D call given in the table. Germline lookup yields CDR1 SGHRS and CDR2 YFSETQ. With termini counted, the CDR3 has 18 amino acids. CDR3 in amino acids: CASSLVKFRQGPQKEQFL.

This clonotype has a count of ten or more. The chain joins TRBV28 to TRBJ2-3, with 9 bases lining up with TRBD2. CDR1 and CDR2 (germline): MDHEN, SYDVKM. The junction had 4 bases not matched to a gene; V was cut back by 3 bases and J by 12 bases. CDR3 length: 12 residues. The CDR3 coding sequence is TGTGCCAGCAGTTTCCCAGCGGGGGGCCAGTATTTT. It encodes CASSFPAGGQYF.

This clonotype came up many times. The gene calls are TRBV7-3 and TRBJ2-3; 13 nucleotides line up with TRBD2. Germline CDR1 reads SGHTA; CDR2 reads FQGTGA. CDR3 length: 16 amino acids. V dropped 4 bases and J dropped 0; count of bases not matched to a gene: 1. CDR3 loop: CASSSTSGGSTDTQYF. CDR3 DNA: TGTGCCAGCAGCTCGACTAGCGGGGGGAGCACAGATACGCAGTATTTT. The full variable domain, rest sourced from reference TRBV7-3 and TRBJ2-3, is GAGVSQTPSNKVTEKGKYVELRCDPISGHTALYWYRQSLGQGPEFLIYFQGTGAADDSGLPNDRFFAVRPEGSVSTLKIQRTERGDSAVYLCASSSTSGGSTDTQYFGPGTRLTVL.

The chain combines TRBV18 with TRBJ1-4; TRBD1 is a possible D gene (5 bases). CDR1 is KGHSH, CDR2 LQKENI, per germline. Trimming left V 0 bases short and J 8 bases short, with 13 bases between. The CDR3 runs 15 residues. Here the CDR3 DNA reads TGTGCCAGCTCACCACCGGGGCAGGGACGGGAAAAACTGTTTTTT. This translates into CASSPPGQGREKLFF.

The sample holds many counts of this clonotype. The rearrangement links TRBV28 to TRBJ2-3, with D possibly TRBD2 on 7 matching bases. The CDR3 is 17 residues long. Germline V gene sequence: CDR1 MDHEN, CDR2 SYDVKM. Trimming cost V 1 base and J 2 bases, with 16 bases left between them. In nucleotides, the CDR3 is TGTGCCAGCAGTTTATTTCGGGGGGCTTTTCACACAGATACGCAGTATTTT. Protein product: CASSLFRGAFHTDTQYF. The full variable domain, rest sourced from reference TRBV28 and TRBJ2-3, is DVKVTQSSRYLVKRTGEKVFLECVQDMDHENMFWYRQDPGLGLRLIYFSYDVKMKEKGDIPEGYSVSREKKERFSLILESASTNQTSMYLCASSLFRGAFHTDTQYFGPGTRLTVL.

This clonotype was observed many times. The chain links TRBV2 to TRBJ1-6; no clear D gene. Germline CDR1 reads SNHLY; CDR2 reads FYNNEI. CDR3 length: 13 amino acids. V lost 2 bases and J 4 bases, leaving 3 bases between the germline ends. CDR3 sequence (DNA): TGTGCCAGCAGTGAAAATTATAATTCACCCCTCCACTTT. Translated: CASSENYNSPLHF.

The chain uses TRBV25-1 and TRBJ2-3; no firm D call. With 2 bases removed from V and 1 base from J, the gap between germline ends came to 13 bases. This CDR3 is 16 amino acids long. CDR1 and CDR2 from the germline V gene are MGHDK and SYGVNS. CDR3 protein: CASSEGRRGGTDTQYF. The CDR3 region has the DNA TGTGCCAGCAGTGAAGGTCGACGAGGCGGCACAGATACGCAGTATTTT.

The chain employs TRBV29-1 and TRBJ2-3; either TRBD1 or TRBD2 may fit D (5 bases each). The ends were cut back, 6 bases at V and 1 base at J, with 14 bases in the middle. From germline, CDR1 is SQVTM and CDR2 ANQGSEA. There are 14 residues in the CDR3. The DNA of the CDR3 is TGCAGCGTGGCAGGGAGTCGGGGCACAGATACGCAGTATTTT. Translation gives CSVAGSRGTDTQYF.

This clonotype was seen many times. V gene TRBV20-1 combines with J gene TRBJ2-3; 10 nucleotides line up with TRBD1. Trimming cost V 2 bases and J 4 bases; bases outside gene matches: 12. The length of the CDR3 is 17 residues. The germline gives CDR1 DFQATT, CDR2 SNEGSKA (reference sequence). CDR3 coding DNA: TGCAGTGCTAGACCGGGACAGGGGACAGTGGGGGCAGATACGCAGTATTTT. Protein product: CSARPGQGTVGADTQYF.

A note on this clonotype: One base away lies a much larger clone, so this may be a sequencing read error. For the CDR3, the DNA is TGTGCCAGCAATTTAATCCTAGCGGGGGGGCCGAGGCAGTTCTTC. Translating gives CASNLILAGGPRQFF. The rearrangement uses TRBV28 and TRBJ2-1; 12 bases line up with TRBD2. CDR1 and CDR2 from the germline V gene are MDHEN and SYDVKM. There are 15 residues in the CDR3.

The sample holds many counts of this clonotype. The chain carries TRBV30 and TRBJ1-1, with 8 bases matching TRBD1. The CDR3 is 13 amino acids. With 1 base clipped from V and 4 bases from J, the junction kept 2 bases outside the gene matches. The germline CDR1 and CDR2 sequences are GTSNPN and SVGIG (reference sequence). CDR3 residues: CAWSGTGFTEAFF. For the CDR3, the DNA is TGTGCCTGGAGTGGGACAGGGTTCACTGAAGCTTTCTTT.

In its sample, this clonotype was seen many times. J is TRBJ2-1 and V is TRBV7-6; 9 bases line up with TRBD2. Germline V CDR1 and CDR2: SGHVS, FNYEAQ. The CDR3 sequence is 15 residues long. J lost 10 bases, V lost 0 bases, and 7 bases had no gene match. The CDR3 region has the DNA TGTGCCAGCAGCTTAGCCCCTAGCGGGGAGGGGGAGCAGTTCTTC. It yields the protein CASSLAPSGEGEQFF.

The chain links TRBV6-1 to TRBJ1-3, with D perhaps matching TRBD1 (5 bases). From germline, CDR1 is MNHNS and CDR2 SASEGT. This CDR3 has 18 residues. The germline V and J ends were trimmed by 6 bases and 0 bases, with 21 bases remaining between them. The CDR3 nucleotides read TGTGCCAGCAGGGACTGGGGATCGGGGACGGACTCTGGAAACACCATATATTTT. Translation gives CASRDWGSGTDSGNTIYF.

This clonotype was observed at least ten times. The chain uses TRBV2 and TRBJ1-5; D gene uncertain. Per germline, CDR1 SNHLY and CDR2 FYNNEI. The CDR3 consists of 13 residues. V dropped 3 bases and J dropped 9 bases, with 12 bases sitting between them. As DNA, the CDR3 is TGTGCCAGCAGTGACTACTTTGAAGGGCCCCAGCATTTT. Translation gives CASSDYFEGPQHF. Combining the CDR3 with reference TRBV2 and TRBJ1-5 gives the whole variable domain EPEVTQTPSHQVTQMGQEVILRCVPISNHLYFYWYRQILGQKVEFLVSFYNNEISEKSEIFDDQFSVERPDGSNFTLKIRSTKLEDSAMYFCASSDYFEGPQHFGDGTRLSIL.

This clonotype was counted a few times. The CDR3 DNA is TGTGCCAGTAGTCTCCCAACAGGGCTGAACACTGAAGCTTTCTTT. The encoded protein is CASSLPTGLNTEAFF. The chain couples TRBV19 to TRBJ1-1; TRBD1 might be the D (6 bases). Germline V CDR1 and CDR2: LNHDA, SQIVND (reference sequence). Deletions cut 5 bases from V and 0 bases from J, with 13 bases between. This CDR3 comprises 15 residues.

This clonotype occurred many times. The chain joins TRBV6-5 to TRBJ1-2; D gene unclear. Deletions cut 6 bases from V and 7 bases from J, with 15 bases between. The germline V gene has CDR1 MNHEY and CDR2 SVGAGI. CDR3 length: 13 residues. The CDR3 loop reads CASSYPGAVGYTF. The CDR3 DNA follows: TGTGCCAGCAGCTACCCGGGCGCGGTTGGCTACACCTTC.

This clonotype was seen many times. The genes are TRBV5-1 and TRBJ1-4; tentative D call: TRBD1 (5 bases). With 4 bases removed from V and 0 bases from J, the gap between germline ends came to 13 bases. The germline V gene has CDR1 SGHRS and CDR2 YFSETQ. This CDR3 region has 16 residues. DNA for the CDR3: TGCGCCAGCAGCCCCGGGGCAGCGACAACTAATGAAAAACTGTTTTTT. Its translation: CASSPGAATTNEKLFF.